The clone carrying this T cell receptor beta chain was counted many times. As yet, its antigen is unknown. V was cut by 2 bases and J by 2 bases, with 8 bases left in between. The germline CDR1 and CDR2 sequences are MNHEY and SVGEGT. This CDR3 contains 14 residues. Among ophthalmopathy patients, the Clinical Activity Score reached at least 3, the NOSPECS grade reached at least 4, and duration remained under 3 months. This sample stems from a study of T cells in Graves' hyperthyroidism and ophthalmopathy. Study results and caveats: Blood held most thyroid clonotypes expanded above 0.001 frequency. A 13 V-J model separated ophthalmopathy from stable hyperthyroidism.

Amplified regions were TCR beta CDR3 sequences from RNA transcripts. When the TCR CDR3 underwent first-round RT-PCR, the HTBI primer set was used. A single record per CDR3 protein comes from TCRdb applying MiXCR to the multiplex PCR reads. The data contain hundreds of thousands of distinct CDR3 sequences, 15% to 20% of them singletons. This sequence originates from a woman aged 35 to 49 with Graves' ophthalmopathy. This chain uses TRBV6-2 or TRBV6-3 with TRBJ2-3; D unclear. The sample comprised blood. The CDR3 DNA reads as TGTGCCAGCAGTTACGTTGGCCCCACAGATACGCAGTATTTT. This codes for CASSYVGPTDTQYF.